This TCR beta chain was captured in a study of early T cells in non-severe SARS-CoV-2 infection (dated by TCRdb to the early 2020s). About the full investigation: Because TCR sequencing relied on bulk RNA taken from unsorted whole blood, pairing of alpha and beta chains was not possible. The full study reports these points: VDJdb matching was skewed toward anti-spike CD8 responses and likely underestimated virus-specific expansions, missing private and CD4 specificities.

This clonotype has at least ten counts. Its antigen specificity is not known. No much larger clonotype is one base removed from it; base qualities were not supplied. V is shortened by 0 bases, J by 4 bases, and the region joining them spans 24 bases. The CDR3 runs 19 amino acids, cysteine and phenylalanine included. The kept DNA is CDR3 alone, 57 bases in frame from the first base. CDR1 and CDR2, per the germline V gene (reference sequence), are DFQATT and SNEGSKA. A case-control design nested within a healthcare worker cohort in London, UK, was used, with weekly nasopharyngeal swab PCR tests and blood sampling performed. Healthcare workers were recruited during the week of the UK lockdown, between 23 and 31 March 2020, and followed weekly for up to 16 weeks. Library preparation used 5' RACE. TCRdb lists the instrument as NextSeq 500. To correct for sequencing error and PCR bias, the TCR library protocol tagged individual cDNA molecules with unique molecular identifiers. Both TCR alpha and beta chains were sequenced, and tight co-correlation was observed between alpha and beta sequence abundances in each sample. On the study's bioinformatics: Decombinator V4 was used to annotate TCR sequences for V gene, J gene and CDR3. TCRs were defined as expanded if a significant change between any two time points was detected under a Poisson model with p below 0.0001. Abundances of TCRs were expressed as counts per million after normalisation to the total number of TCRs sequenced in each sample. TRAV1-2 paired with TRAJ12, TRAJ20 or TRAJ33 defined MAIT TCRs, while TRAV10 paired with TRAJ18 defined iNKT TCRs. VDJdb, accessed 1 November 2021, was searched for CMV, EBV and SARS-CoV-2 annotated TCRs, excluding TCRs annotated for multiple antigens. TCRdb's own reprocessing of the public reads used fastp at Q25 and MiXCR and kept productive beta chains. Rows are combined by CDR3 protein, so each entry shows the most common genes and DNA. What appears here as the V and J calls and clone size reflects TCRdb's work, not the paper's. Here the sample has tens of thousands of distinct CDR3 sequences; 10% to 15% occur a single time. The ten largest clonotypes hold 4.8% of the sample.

The rearranged chain carries TRBV20-1 and TRBJ2-2, and possibly TRBD1, on 7 matching bases. Sample: whole blood. This receptor was obtained from an adult who was a healthcare worker with PCR-confirmed SARS-CoV-2 infection or an uninfected control (not recorded which). The CDR3 protein: CSARDPGTVPGEVTGELFF. The base sequence is TGCAGTGCTAGAGATCCCGGGACAGTGCCCGGGGAGGTCACCGGGGAGCTGTTTTTT.